This T cell receptor (beta chain) derives from a study of T cell responses to AZD1222 COVID-19 vaccine. CDR3 length equals 16 residues. Germline CDR1 reads SGHAT; CDR2 reads FQDESV (reference sequence). Trimming cost V 1 base and J 4 bases; bases outside gene matches: 8. The method was immunoSEQ multiplex PCR; TCRdb's version includes in-frame clones alone and lacks a portion of them. This sample has roughly 60,000 clones; around 80% occur once, and the top ten carry less than 4%. On this clone: Its antigen is not identified.

Whole-study results and caveats: Spike as a whole was targeted by vaccine-associated CD4 TCRs, dominant at 160-218 and 743-854. Mostly white British, mostly female donors; authors suggested clonal diversity may be underestimated.

V is TRBV11-1 and J is TRBJ2-5, with TRBD2 matching 8 bases. This material consisted of peripheral blood, taken 28 days after the second AZD1222 dose. The sequence came from an adult who received the AZD1222 COVID-19 vaccine. CDR3 region: CASSLGGRGARETQYF. In nucleotides, the CDR3 is TGTGCCAGCAGCTTAGGTGGGCGGGGGGCCAGAGAGACCCAGTACTTC.